Listed below are T cell receptor beta chains from one sample, sequenced in a study of Ad26.COV2.S vaccination and SARS-CoV-2 variants. Clones were read by immunoSEQ multiplex PCR, and TCRdb kept only the in-frame ones, dropping some. The top ten clones hold over 1.5% of a sample with 450,000 to 550,000 clones, roughly nine tenths of them seen once. Here the sequenced sample was peripheral blood, taken in a trial of Ad26.COV2.S vaccine versus placebo. The receptors originated from a person aged 18-60 years who received the Ad26.COV2.S COVID-19 vaccine or a placebo. Both conserved end residues are part of each CDR3. The order of the fields is CDR3 DNA, CDR3 protein, V gene, D gene, CDR3 length, clone size, J gene. The D gene is left open where the match is weak. Clone size is stated in some rows and not others, as once, few, many or a class when expanded.

DNA: TGTGCCAGCAGCCAAGTACACAACACCGGGGAGCTGTTTTTT
CDR3: CASSQVHNTGELFF
V: TRBV3-1/TRBV3-2
D: -
length: 14
size: few
J: TRBJ2-2

DNA: TGTGCCAGCAGCGTATACAGGAACACCGGGGAGCTGTTTTTT
CDR3: CASSVYRNTGELFF
V: TRBV5-8
D: -
length: 14
size: -
J: TRBJ2-2

DNA: TGTGCCAGCTTATTGGGGACAGGGCCAGGTTACGAGCAGTACTTC
CDR3: CASLLGTGPGYEQYF
V: TRBV2
D: TRBD1
length: 15
size: -
J: TRBJ2-7

DNA: TGTGCCAGCAGTCGCCGGGACATTGCCTACGAGCAGTACTTC
CDR3: CASSRRDIAYEQYF
V: TRBV6-5
D: -
length: 14
size: -
J: TRBJ2-7

DNA: TGTGCCAGCAGCTCAACCACAGATACGCAGTATTTT
CDR3: CASSSTTDTQYF
V: TRBV6-5
D: -
length: 12
size: -
J: TRBJ2-3

DNA: TGCGCCAGCAGCCCACCTTCCGGGACAGGGGGTCGAGAGACCCAGTACTTC
CDR3: CASSPPSGTGGRETQYF
V: TRBV5-1
D: TRBD1
length: 17
size: -
J: TRBJ2-5

DNA: TGCAGCCCAATAGATACGCAGTATTTT
CDR3: CSPIDTQYF
V: TRBV20-1
D: -
length: 9
size: -
J: TRBJ2-3

DNA: TGTGCCAGCAGTGAGAGGCTAGCGGATGTGAAAACCGGGGAGCTGTTTTTT
CDR3: CASSERLADVKTGELFF
V: TRBV2
D: TRBD2
length: 17
size: -
J: TRBJ2-2

DNA: TGTGCCAGCAGCCAAGAGGGTCAGCCCCAGCATTTT
CDR3: CASSQEGQPQHF
V: TRBV3-1/TRBV3-2
D: -
length: 12
size: few
J: TRBJ1-5

DNA: TGTGCCAGCAGCTTAGCAGGCTTAGCGGGGGGCCGGGATACGCAGTATTTT
CDR3: CASSLAGLAGGRDTQYF
V: TRBV7-2
D: TRBD2
length: 17
size: -
J: TRBJ2-3

DNA: TGCGCCAGCAGCCAAGATCCAGGGGTGTCTGGGGCCAACGTCCTGACTTTC
CDR3: CASSQDPGVSGANVLTF
V: TRBV4-1
D: -
length: 17
size: once
J: TRBJ2-6

DNA: TGTGCCAGCAGCTTAGTTTCCAATGAGCAGTTCTTC
CDR3: CASSLVSNEQFF
V: TRBV13
D: -
length: 12
size: -
J: TRBJ2-1

DNA: TGTGCCTGGAGCGAACTCCGGGGTCATCAGCCCCAGCATTTT
CDR3: CAWSELRGHQPQHF
V: TRBV30
D: -
length: 14
size: -
J: TRBJ1-5

DNA: TGTGCCAGCAACTTTGGGGTAGGAGAGACCCAGTACTTC
CDR3: CASNFGVGETQYF
V: TRBV28
D: -
length: 13
size: -
J: TRBJ2-5

DNA: TGTGCCAGCAGTTTAAACGGACAGGCTGAAGCTTTCTTT
CDR3: CASSLNGQAEAFF
V: TRBV27
D: TRBD1
length: 13
size: -
J: TRBJ1-1

DNA: TGTGCCAGCAGCTTGTGGGGGGCGCGAGGCTACACCTTC
CDR3: CASSLWGARGYTF
V: TRBV5-4
D: -
length: 13
size: -
J: TRBJ1-2

DNA: TGTGCCAGCAGCCCCCTGTGGAGCGCAGATACGCAGTATTTT
CDR3: CASSPLWSADTQYF
V: TRBV11-2
D: -
length: 14
size: -
J: TRBJ2-3

DNA: TGTGCCAGCAGTTTAGGGACAGGGAGTAACTATGGCTACACCTTC
CDR3: CASSLGTGSNYGYTF
V: TRBV27
D: TRBD1
length: 15
size: once
J: TRBJ1-2

DNA: TGTGCCAGCAGCGGAATCGGGACAAAAGAGACCCAGTACTTC
CDR3: CASSGIGTKETQYF
V: TRBV7-2
D: -
length: 14
size: few
J: TRBJ2-5

DNA: TGTGCCTGGAGTCGGGGGGGGCCGGATGGCTACACCTTC
CDR3: CAWSRGGPDGYTF
V: TRBV30
D: -
length: 13
size: -
J: TRBJ1-2

DNA: TGTGCCAGCAGCTTAGTCGGTACAACAGGGATACCGGTCTACGAGCAGTACTTC
CDR3: CASSLVGTTGIPVYEQYF
V: TRBV7-6
D: -
length: 18
size: -
J: TRBJ2-7

DNA: TGCGCCAGCAGCCCAGAGGGGGAGCGGGCCTACAATGAGCAGTTCTTC
CDR3: CASSPEGERAYNEQFF
V: TRBV5-1
D: -
length: 16
size: once
J: TRBJ2-1

DNA: TGTGCCAGCAGCACACTAGCGGGGGGCTACAATGAGCAGTTCTTC
CDR3: CASSTLAGGYNEQFF
V: TRBV9
D: TRBD2
length: 15
size: -
J: TRBJ2-1

DNA: TGTGCCAGCAGTTACCGGGGGTCCTATTCACCCCTCCACTTT
CDR3: CASSYRGSYSPLHF
V: TRBV6-2/TRBV6-3
D: -
length: 14
size: few
J: TRBJ1-6

DNA: TGTGCCACCAGCGGACTAGCGGGAGCTGAGGGGGACACAGATACGCAGTATTTT
CDR3: CATSGLAGAEGDTDTQYF
V: TRBV10-3
D: TRBD2
length: 18
size: -
J: TRBJ2-3

DNA: TGTGCCAGCAGCTTGAGGGACTATGAGCAGTTCTTC
CDR3: CASSLRDYEQFF
V: TRBV5-4
D: -
length: 12
size: once
J: TRBJ2-1

DNA: TGCAGCGTTGAAGGGCGACAGCTGAACACTGAAGCTTTCTTT
CDR3: CSVEGRQLNTEAFF
V: TRBV29-1
D: -
length: 14
size: -
J: TRBJ1-1

DNA: TGTGCCAGCAGCCAAGTGGATCAGGGGCCGAATGAAAAACTGTTTTTT
CDR3: CASSQVDQGPNEKLFF
V: TRBV3-1/TRBV3-2
D: -
length: 16
size: -
J: TRBJ1-4

DNA: TGTGCCAGTAGTATCCCAGCCGGGGGGGCAATTACGCAGTATTTT
CDR3: CASSIPAGGAITQYF
V: TRBV19
D: TRBD2
length: 15
size: once
J: TRBJ2-3